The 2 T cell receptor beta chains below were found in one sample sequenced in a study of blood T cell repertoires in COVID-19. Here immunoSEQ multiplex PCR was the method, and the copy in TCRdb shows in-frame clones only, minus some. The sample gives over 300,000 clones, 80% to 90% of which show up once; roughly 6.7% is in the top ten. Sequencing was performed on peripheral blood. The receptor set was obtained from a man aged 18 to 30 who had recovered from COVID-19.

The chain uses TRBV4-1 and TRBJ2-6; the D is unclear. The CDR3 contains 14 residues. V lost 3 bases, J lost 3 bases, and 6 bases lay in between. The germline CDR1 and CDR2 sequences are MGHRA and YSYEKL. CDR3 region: CASSQEIGANVLTF. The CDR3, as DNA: TGCGCCAGCAGCCAGGAGATTGGGGCCAACGTCCTGACTTTC.

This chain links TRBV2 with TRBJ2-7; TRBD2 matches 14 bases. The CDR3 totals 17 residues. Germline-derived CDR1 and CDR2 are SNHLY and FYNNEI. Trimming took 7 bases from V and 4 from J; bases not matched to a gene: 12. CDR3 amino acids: CASTEGTSGRDMYEQYF. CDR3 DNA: TGTGCCAGCACGGAAGGGACTAGCGGGAGAGACATGTACGAGCAGTACTTC.